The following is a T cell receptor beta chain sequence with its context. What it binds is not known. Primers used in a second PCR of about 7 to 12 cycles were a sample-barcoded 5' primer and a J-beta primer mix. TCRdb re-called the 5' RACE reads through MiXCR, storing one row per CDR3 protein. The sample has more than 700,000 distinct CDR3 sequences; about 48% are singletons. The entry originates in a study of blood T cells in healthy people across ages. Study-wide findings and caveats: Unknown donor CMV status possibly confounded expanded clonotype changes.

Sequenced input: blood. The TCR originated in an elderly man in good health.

The CDR3 sequence is CASSFASGSFETQYF. DNA for the CDR3: TGCGCCAGCAGCTTTGCTAGCGGGAGCTTTGAGACCCAGTACTTC. V is TRBV5-1 and J is TRBJ2-5, with TRBD2 matching 10 bases. This CDR3 region has 15 residues. V dropped 2 bases and J dropped 5; count of bases not matched to a gene: 6. CDR1 and CDR2 (germline): SGHRS, YFSETQ. Full variable domain (rest looked up from reference TRBV5-1 and TRBJ2-5): KAGVTQTPRYLIKTRGQQVTLSCSPISGHRSVSWYQQTPGQGLQFLFEYFSETQRNKGNFPGRFSGRQFSNSRSEMNVSTLELGDSALYLCASSFASGSFETQYFGPGTRLLVL.